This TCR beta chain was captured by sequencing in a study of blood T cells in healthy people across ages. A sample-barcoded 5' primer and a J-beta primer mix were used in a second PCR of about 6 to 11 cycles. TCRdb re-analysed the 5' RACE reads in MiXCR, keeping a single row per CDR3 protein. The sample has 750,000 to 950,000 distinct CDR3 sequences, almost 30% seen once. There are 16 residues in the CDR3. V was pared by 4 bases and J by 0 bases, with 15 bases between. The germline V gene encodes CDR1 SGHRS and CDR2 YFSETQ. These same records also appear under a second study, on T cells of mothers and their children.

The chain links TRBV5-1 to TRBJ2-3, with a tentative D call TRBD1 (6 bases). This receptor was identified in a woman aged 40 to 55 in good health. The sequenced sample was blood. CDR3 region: CASSVLTGASTDTQYF. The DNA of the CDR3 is TGCGCCAGCAGCGTTTTGACAGGCGCCAGCACAGATACGCAGTATTTT.